These 9 T cell receptor beta chains came from one sample sequenced in a study of beta chain features in type 1 diabetes. Study observations and caveats: Among all four CD4+ subsets, Type 1 diabetes patients had TCRB CDR3s that were moderately but significantly shorter.

Antigens for these TCRs are unknown. Since all of the isolated RNA was reverse transcribed, expressed TCRB transcripts were what got sequenced. The data were produced by immunoSEQ multiplex PCR, yet TCRdb's version contains in-frame clones alone and is incomplete. The sample has some 120,000 clones, 17% seen once. Sequenced material: central memory CD4+ T cells from blood. These receptors were collected from a man aged 18-30 years with type 1 diabetes.

This rearrangement joins TRBV27 to TRBJ1-1, with a tentative D call TRBD1 (5 bases). The V end was cut by 4 bases, the J end by 6 bases, with 15 bases between. CDR3 size: 14 residues. Germline CDR1 is MNHEY and CDR2 is SMNVEV (reference sequence). CDR3 nucleotides: TGTGCCAGCAGTTGGGGGAACCCTTGGGCTGAAGCTTTCTTT. Its translation: CASSWGNPWAEAFF.

V usage is TRBV10-3 and J usage is TRBJ2-2, with unresolved D. The V end was cut by 6 bases, the J end by 0 bases, with 2 bases between. This CDR3 comprises 12 residues. CDR1 and CDR2 from the germline V gene are ENHRY and SYGVKD. CDR3 DNA sequence: TGTGCCATCAGCGCGAACACCGGGGAGCTGTTTTTT. Amino acids: CAISANTGELFF.

V is TRBV14 and J is TRBJ2-7; no definite D call. Germline CDR1 reads SGHDN; CDR2 reads FVKESK. V was cut by 6 bases and J by 7 bases, with 16 bases left in between. The CDR3 is 13 residues long. CDR3 sequence: CASRPASIMEQYF. In nucleotides, the CDR3 is TGTGCCAGCAGGCCTGCGTCCATCATGGAGCAGTACTTC. Supplemented by reference TRBV14 and TRBJ2-7, the full variable domain reads EAGVTQFPSHSVIEKGQTVTLRCDPISGHDNLYWYRRVMGKEIKFLLHFVKESKQDESGMPNNRFLAERTGGTYSTLKVQPAELEDSGVYFCASRPASIMEQYFGPGTRLTVT.

The rearrangement links TRBV4-2 to TRBJ2-2; tentatively, D is TRBD1 (6 bases). Germline V lookup: CDR1 LGHNA, CDR2 YNFKEQ. V lost 5 bases, J lost 5 bases, and 9 bases lay in between. The CDR3 sequence is 13 residues long. CDR3 sequence (DNA): TGTGCCAGCAGCACCACAGGGACCGGGGAGCTGTTTTTT. This sequence encodes CASSTTGTGELFF.

The chain employs TRBV2 and TRBJ2-7; D is unclear. Trimming cost V 4 bases and J 7 bases, with 8 bases left between them. CDR1 and CDR2 (germline): SNHLY, FYNNEI. This CDR3 spans 11 amino acids. CDR3 sequence: CASSATEEQYF. The CDR3 nucleotides read TGTGCCAGCAGTGCCACGGAAGAGCAGTACTTC. Full variable domain (remainder filled in from reference TRBV2 and TRBJ2-7): EPEVTQTPSHQVTQMGQEVILRCVPISNHLYFYWYRQILGQKVEFLVSFYNNEISEKSEIFDDQFSVERPDGSNFTLKIRSTKLEDSAMYFCASSATEEQYFGPGTRLTVT.

This chain joins TRBV25-1 and TRBJ2-3; no reliable D call. Deletions cut 4 bases from V and 1 base from J, with 6 bases between. The V gene's germline CDR1 is MGHDK and CDR2 SYGVNS. There are 13 residues in the CDR3. The DNA of the CDR3 is TGTGCCAGCAGTGTGTCGGGCACAGATACGCAGTATTTT. It codes for CASSVSGTDTQYF.

The chain employs TRBV2 and TRBJ2-7; TRBD2 is a possible D gene (6 bases). Germline V gives CDR1 SNHLY, CDR2 FYNNEI. V gave up 6 bases and J gave up 5 bases, with 14 bases separating them. The CDR3 has 13 residues. For the CDR3, the DNA is TGTGCCAGCAGCGGCGGGGTATACGACGAGCAGTACTTC. Translation gives CASSGGVYDEQYF.

This clone was observed a few times. The chain links TRBV4-1 to TRBJ1-2; TRBD1 matches at 9 bases. The V and J ends lost 3 bases and 3 bases, in that order; junction bases with no gene match: 5. The CDR3 loop spans 15 amino acids. Germline loops: CDR1 MGHRA, CDR2 YSYEKL. As DNA, the CDR3 is TGCGCCAGCAGCCACCCGGGACAGGGCGACTATGGCTACACCTTC. Its translation is CASSHPGQGDYGYTF.

As regards this clone: This CDR3 is also generated by other DNA sequences in the sample. CDR3 nucleotides: TGCAGCGTGGGGACAGGTTTAAACACTGAAGCTTTCTTT. Its translation: CSVGTGLNTEAFF. The V gene is TRBV29-1, the J gene TRBJ1-1; 8 nucleotides align to TRBD1. The CDR3 totals 13 residues. Trimming removed 6 bases from V and 2 bases from J; junction bases left unmatched: 5. Germline V gene lookup returns CDR1 SQVTM and CDR2 ANQGSEA.